Below are 12 T cell receptor beta chains sequenced from a single sample in a study of cytomegalovirus exposure and HLA in healthy donors. The PCR ran on 60 Vbeta and 13 Jbeta primers. Data came from immunoSEQ multiplex PCR; TCRdb stores just in-frame clones and leaves some out. This sample has under 70,000 clones, with roughly 73% found just once. The sequencing sample was made of PBMCs. These receptors originate from a male donor in good health and CMV-seropositive.

The genes are TRBV7-2 and TRBJ2-3; possibly TRBD2 for D (5 bases). The CDR3 extends over 16 amino acids. V gave up 1 base and J gave up 0 bases, with 11 bases separating them. Germline CDR1 reads SGHTA; CDR2 reads FQGNSA. CDR3 amino acids: CASSLGAGPSTDTQYF. CDR3 bases: TGTGCCAGCAGCTTAGGGGCGGGCCCTAGCACAGATACGCAGTATTTT.

This chain links TRBV7-7 with TRBJ2-7, with 10 nucleotides matching TRBD1. The germline gives CDR1 SSHAT, CDR2 FNYEAQ (reference sequence). The length of the CDR3 is 13 residues. The J segment lost 5 bases and the V segment lost 3 bases, leaving 1 base of the junction unmatched. The DNA of the CDR3 is TGTGCCAGCAGCTTCGACAGGGGGCACGAGCAGTACTTC. Its protein product is CASSFDRGHEQYF.

This clone occurred once. This chain joins TRBV7-2 and TRBJ1-1; D unclear. The germline V gene encodes CDR1 SGHTA and CDR2 FQGNSA. Trimming left V 1 base short and J 12 bases short, with 12 bases between. The CDR3 spans 12 residues. Here the CDR3 reads CASSLEVGFTFF. The DNA for the CDR3 is TGTGCCAGCAGCTTAGAAGTCGGTTTTACTTTCTTT.

V and J are TRBV11-3 and TRBJ2-2, with a possible D match to TRBD2 (6 bases). Germline CDR1 reads SGHNT; CDR2 reads YENEEA. The germline V and J ends were trimmed by 4 bases and 6 bases, with 12 bases remaining between them. This CDR3 is 14 amino acids long. As DNA, the CDR3 is TGTGCCAGCAGCTCGGTAGCGGCTGCCGGGGAGCTGTTTTTT. It yields the protein CASSSVAAAGELFF.

The CDR3 region has the DNA TGTGCCAGCAGAGGGGACAGGGGAGGGGAGCTGTTTTTT. Its protein is CASRGDRGGELFF. This chain connects TRBV7-3 to TRBJ2-2; 10 bases are shared with TRBD1. The trim removed 6 bases at V and 8 bases at J, leaving 3 bases unmatched. This CDR3 spans 13 amino acids. Germline V gene lookup returns CDR1 SGHTA and CDR2 FQGTGA.

The chain employs TRBV6-1 and TRBJ1-1; TRBD1 agrees at 9 bases. CDR1 is MNHNS and CDR2 is SASEGT in the germline V gene. CDR3 length: 13 residues. J gave up 4 bases and V 8 bases, and 5 bases lay outside the gene matches. CDR3 sequence reads: CASGPGQGTEAFF. The CDR3 nucleotides read TGTGCCAGCGGGCCGGGACAGGGCACTGAAGCTTTCTTT.

The rearrangement joins TRBV7-9 to TRBJ1-3; D possibly corresponds to TRBD1 (6 bases). Trimming took 0 bases from V and 2 from J, leaving 8 bases between them. Germline-derived CDR1 and CDR2 are SEHNR and FQNEAQ (reference sequence). CDR3 length: 15 amino acids. Here the CDR3 reads CASSLAQGAGNTIYF. The CDR3 coding sequence is TGTGCCAGCAGCTTAGCACAGGGTGCTGGAAACACCATATATTTT.

The chain recombines TRBV7-9 with TRBJ2-5, with 7 bases identical to TRBD2. V was pared by 5 bases and J by 1 base, with 4 bases of the junction left unmatched. There are 14 residues in the CDR3. CDR1 and CDR2 from the germline V gene are SEHNR and FQNEAQ (reference sequence). For the CDR3, the DNA is TGTGCCAGCAGCCGCGGGGGAACCCAAGAGACCCAGTACTTC. Amino acids: CASSRGGTQETQYF.

The J gene is TRBJ1-1, the V gene TRBV30, with 7 positions matching TRBD1. The J segment lost 1 base and the V segment lost 6 bases, leaving 11 bases of the junction unmatched. The CDR3 runs to 15 residues. Germline assignment: CDR1 GTSNPN and CDR2 SVGIG (reference sequence). The CDR3 loop reads CACRPTGTANTEAFF. CDR3 bases: TGTGCCTGCCGTCCGACAGGGACCGCGAACACTGAAGCTTTCTTT. Combining the CDR3 with reference TRBV30 and TRBJ1-1 gives the whole variable domain SQTIHQWPATLVQPVGSPLSLECTVEGTSNPNLYWYRQAAGRGLQLLFYSVGIGQISSEVPQNLSASRPQDRQFILSSKKLLLSDSGFYLCACRPTGTANTEAFFGQGTRLTVV.

V gene TRBV4-1 combines with J gene TRBJ1-4; D is perhaps TRBD1 (6 bases). The CDR3 runs to 13 residues. Deletions cut 4 bases from V and 5 bases from J, with 8 bases between. Germline V gives CDR1 MGHRA, CDR2 YSYEKL. The CDR3 protein is CASSPGTNEKLFF. CDR3 coding DNA: TGCGCCAGCAGCCCCGGGACAAATGAAAAACTGTTTTTT.

V is TRBV6-6 and J is TRBJ2-5; TRBD1 matches 8 bases. The CDR3 covers 16 residues. CDR1 MNHNY and CDR2 SVGAGI come from the germline V gene (reference sequence). This CDR3 reads CAALPRTGRYQETQYF. The CDR3, as DNA: TGTGCAGCCCTTCCCCGGACAGGGCGGTACCAAGAGACCCAGTACTTC.

The V call is TRBV29-1, the J call TRBJ2-7, with D maybe TRBD1 (6 bases). V dropped 2 bases and J dropped 3 bases, with 14 bases sitting between them. The germline gives CDR1 SQVTM, CDR2 ANQGSEA. CDR3 length equals 14 residues. For the CDR3, the DNA is TGCAGCGTTGAACTCGAACCAGGGGTCTACGAGCAGTACTTC. It is translated as CSVELEPGVYEQYF.